Shown below are 18 T cell receptor beta chains from a single sample sequenced in a study of beta chain features in type 1 diabetes. Every bit of the isolated RNA underwent reverse transcription, so sequencing read expressed TCRB transcripts. TCRdb's table, derived via immunoSEQ multiplex PCR, lists solely in-frame clones and lacks some. The repertoire has more than 350,000 clones, over 10% of them found once; the top ten carry 0.045% to 0.06%. The material sequenced was naive CD4+ T cells from blood. The receptors shown here come from a woman in her late teens or twenties in good health.

The gene calls are TRBV5-1 and TRBJ1-1; D remains ambiguous. CDR1 SGHRS and CDR2 YFSETQ come from the germline V gene. The CDR3 length is 13 residues. V lost 0 bases, J lost 4 bases, and 7 bases lay in between. Here the CDR3 reads CASSLGARTEAFF. The DNA for the CDR3 is TGCGCCAGCAGCTTGGGGGCGCGCACTGAAGCTTTCTTT.

CDR3: CASSQWNEQFF. As DNA, the CDR3 is TGCGCCAGCAGCCAATGGAATGAGCAGTTCTTC. The rearrangement joins TRBV4-3 to TRBJ2-1; D gene unclear. V was shortened by 2 bases and J by 7 bases, with 3 bases between the two germline ends. The CDR3 length is 11 residues. Germline CDR1 reads LGHNA; CDR2 reads YSLEER.

This clone was found a few times. The junction departs from germline at one end; a sequencing error may be responsible. The V and J genes are TRBV7-2 and TRBJ2-5; D possibly corresponds to TRBD2 (6 bases). This CDR3 spans 15 amino acids. Germline V CDR1 and CDR2: SGHTA, FQGNSA. CDR3 loop: CASSLARRQQETQYF. The CDR3 region has the DNA TGTGCCAGCAGCCTAGCGCGGAGACAGCAAGAGACCCAGTACTTC.

The V call is TRBV25-1, the J call TRBJ2-5, with unresolved D. Trimming cost V 4 bases and J 7 bases, with 16 bases left between them. The CDR3 contains 14 residues. Germline CDR1 and CDR2: MGHDK and SYGVNS. DNA of the CDR3: TGTGCCAGCAGTGGGTTATACGCGCCGGGGACCCAGTACTTC. Translating it yields CASSGLYAPGTQYF.

This clone came up a few times. The chain joins TRBV28 to TRBJ2-1; TRBD1 matches at 9 bases. The CDR3 extends over 11 amino acids. J gave up 11 bases and V 9 bases, and 5 bases lay outside the gene matches. Germline CDR1 reads MDHEN; CDR2 reads SYDVKM. CDR3 sequence: CARRGQGKQFF. In nucleotides, the CDR3 is TGTGCCAGACGGGGACAGGGAAAGCAGTTCTTC.

The V call is TRBV27, the J call TRBJ2-5, with 9 bases aligning to TRBD1. There are 14 residues in the CDR3. CDR1 is MNHEY, CDR2 SMNVEV, per germline (reference sequence). J was trimmed by 7 bases and V by 5 bases; bases with no gene match: 8. CDR3 in amino acids: CASSGTGGGGTQYF. The CDR3 DNA is TGTGCCAGCAGTGGCACAGGGGGCGGTGGGACCCAGTACTTC.

Comments on this clone: The junction and the germline gene differ at one end; a read error may be behind it. J is TRBJ2-1 and V is TRBV10-3, with D maybe TRBD2 (6 bases). The CDR3 has 15 residues. CDR1 is ENHRY and CDR2 is SYGVKD in the germline V gene. This chain's CDR3 is CAIQTGTGGYIEQFF. DNA of the CDR3: TGTGCCATCCAAACCGGGACTGGGGGTTACATTGAGCAGTTCTTC.

The J gene is TRBJ2-7, the V gene TRBV5-6; 8 bases fit TRBD1. The ends lost 2 bases at V and 6 bases at J; junction bases unmatched: 4. This CDR3 comprises 13 residues. CDR1 and CDR2 (germline): SGHDT, YYEEEE. CDR3 nucleotide sequence: TGTGCCAGCAGCTTCCAAACAGGGGGCGAGCAGTACGTC. Protein sequence: CASSFQTGGEQYV.

The chain joins TRBV4-1 to TRBJ1-2; D gene ambiguous. CDR1 and CDR2 from the germline V gene are MGHRA and YSYEKL. Trimming shortened V by 1 base and J by 6 bases, and 18 bases separated the two germline ends. The CDR3 runs 16 residues. The chain's CDR3 is CASSQGPDLPVNGYTF. CDR3 sequence (DNA): TGCGCCAGCAGCCAAGGCCCGGACCTACCGGTTAATGGCTACACCTTC.

This clone has a handful of counts. The CDR3 DNA is TGTGCCAGCAGGCTTAGCGGTTCTAGCACAGATACGCAGTATTTT. Its translation: CASRLSGSSTDTQYF. The chain employs TRBV27 and TRBJ2-3; a weak D match, TRBD2 (6 bases). The ends were cut back, 6 bases at V and 0 bases at J, with 13 bases in the middle. The CDR3 has 15 residues. Germline CDR1 reads MNHEY; CDR2 reads SMNVEV (reference sequence).

The chain links TRBV5-6 to TRBJ1-1; tentatively, D is TRBD1 (6 bases). Trimming left V 4 bases short and J 5 bases short, with 12 bases between. The CDR3 is 13 residues long. Germline loops: CDR1 SGHDT, CDR2 YYEEEE. The CDR3, as DNA: TGTGCCAGCAGCCTAGGGGGAATAACTGAAGCTTTCTTT. This translates into CASSLGGITEAFF.

The chain employs TRBV6-4 and TRBJ2-3; 7 bases are a match to TRBD2. This CDR3 comprises 14 residues. V trimming: 6 bases; J trimming: 2 bases; junction bases outside the gene matches: 5. Per the germline V gene, CDR1 is MRHNA and CDR2 is SNTAGT. This CDR3 is CASRRDYSTDTQYF. The CDR3 DNA sequence: TGTGCCAGCAGAAGGGACTATTCCACAGATACGCAGTATTTT.

Here the CDR3 reads CAIRPDRGRETQYF. Here the CDR3 DNA reads TGTGCCATCAGACCAGACAGGGGGAGGGAGACCCAGTACTTC. V usage is TRBV10-3 and J usage is TRBJ2-5; 9 bases map to TRBD1. The junction had 7 bases not matched to a gene; V was cut back by 6 bases and J by 5 bases. CDR3 length: 14 residues. Germline V gives CDR1 ENHRY, CDR2 SYGVKD.

This clone was counted a few times. The V and J genes are TRBV4-3 and TRBJ2-3; 7 positions match TRBD2. The V and J ends lost 4 bases and 12 bases, in that order; junction bases with no gene match: 7. Looked up from germline, CDR1 is LGHNA and CDR2 is YSLEER. The CDR3 loop spans 12 amino acids. CDR3 nucleotides: TGCGCCAGCAGCCTCACGGGAGGCGATCAGTATTTT. It yields the protein CASSLTGGDQYF.

This clone was observed a handful of times. The gene calls are TRBV5-1 and TRBJ2-7; D is unclear. Germline V gene lookup returns CDR1 SGHRS and CDR2 YFSETQ. The CDR3 spans 13 residues. V was cut by 4 bases and J by 2 bases, with 10 bases left in between. The CDR3: CASSPPVAYEQYF. Written as DNA, the CDR3 is TGCGCCAGCAGCCCCCCCGTCGCCTACGAGCAGTACTTC. The variable domain in full, completed from reference TRBV5-1 and TRBJ2-7, reads KAGVTQTPRYLIKTRGQQVTLSCSPISGHRSVSWYQQTPGQGLQFLFEYFSETQRNKGNFPGRFSGRQFSNSRSEMNVSTLELGDSALYLCASSPPVAYEQYFGPGTRLTVT.

This clone was recorded a few times. This chain links TRBV7-9 with TRBJ2-7, with D perhaps being TRBD1 or TRBD2 (5 bases each). Germline lookup yields CDR1 SEHNR and CDR2 FQNEAQ (reference sequence). The CDR3 spans 14 residues. Trimming removed 5 bases at V and 2 bases at J, with 13 bases between. The CDR3 reads CASSLSWGPYEQYF. The CDR3 DNA reads TGTGCCAGCAGCCTAAGCTGGGGACCCTACGAGCAGTACTTC.

This clone was observed a few times. The chain has TRBV6-5 and TRBJ2-7, with 12 bases lining up with TRBD1. The germline V gene has CDR1 MNHEY and CDR2 SVGAGI. The CDR3 covers 15 residues. The CDR3 is CASSKGQGASFEQYV. For the CDR3, the DNA is TGTGCCAGCAGTAAGGGACAGGGGGCTTCCTTCGAGCAGTACGTC.

This clone came up many times. Other DNA variants within this sample encode the same CDR3. The V and J genes are TRBV29-1 and TRBJ2-2, with D possibly being TRBD1 or TRBD2 (5 bases each). Trimming cost V 6 bases and J 1 base, with 6 bases left between them. CDR1 is SQVTM, CDR2 ANQGSEA, per germline. The length of the CDR3 is 12 residues. CDR3: CSVGRNTGELFF. In DNA, the CDR3 is TGCAGCGTGGGACGGAACACCGGGGAGCTGTTTTTT.